Here is one T cell receptor beta chain with its context. Other DNA sequences of this sample code for an identical CDR3. The data were taken from a study of blood T cell repertoires in COVID-19. Study at large: Whether acute or convalescent, the COVID-19 samples came from the United States, Italy and Spain.

Seattle-derived patients entered the study during active infection and were followed longitudinally. CDR3 length: 13 residues. Germline lookup yields CDR1 KGHSH and CDR2 LQKENI. V was pared by 3 bases and J by 4 bases, with 9 bases between. As handled by the study authors: Reference gene primer amplification in the assay estimated nucleated cell counts. Assay used: immunoSEQ multiplex PCR; TCRdb lists only in-frame clones, some missing. Clone size and the V and J calls come from that table; the DNA yielded D and trimming. This sample carries some 300,000 clones, 85% to 90% of them seen once, and the ten largest clones take roughly 6%.

This chain joins TRBV18 and TRBJ1-2; no clear D gene. Material for sequencing was peripheral blood. The receptor was derived from a woman aged 45-59 years with COVID-19, enrolled during active disease. CDR3 residues: CASSPDTTYGYTF. CDR3 coding DNA: TGTGCCAGCTCACCCGACACCACCTATGGCTACACCTTC.